This TCR beta chain was profiled in a study of CD8+CD57+ T cells in acquired aplastic anemia. The overall study: Mean DNA quantity obtained from sorted CD4+ and CD8+ cells was around 2.9 ug.

According to the study, genomic DNA was the template for TCR beta VDJ and CDR3 profiling. TCRdb itself ran the reads through MiXCR, one entry per CDR3 protein. The sample yields about 120,000 distinct CDR3 sequences, approximately 61% seen once. Study observations and caveats: CD8+ Simpson's diversity in patients was not significantly different from that in controls. Both patients and controls carried the same twenty-nine CD8+ CDR3 sequences.

This clonotype was counted only a few times. Its antigen is unidentified. This CDR3 region has 13 residues. Trimming removed 4 bases at V and 5 bases at J, with 7 bases between. CDR1 and CDR2 (germline): KGHDR, SFDVKD. The patients chosen for sequencing had shown expansion of CD8+CD57+ cells (detected by flow cytometry). Patient blood was sampled before any therapy had been received. The sample consisted of sorted CD4+, CD8+, or CD8+CD57+ T cells (not recorded which) from PBMCs. This sequence was found in a human donor with aplastic anemia. The V and J genes are TRBV24-1 and TRBJ1-4; no reliable D call. The CDR3 spells CATSEVSNEKLFF. The CDR3 DNA sequence: TGTGCCACCAGTGAGGTTTCGAATGAAAAACTGTTTTTT.